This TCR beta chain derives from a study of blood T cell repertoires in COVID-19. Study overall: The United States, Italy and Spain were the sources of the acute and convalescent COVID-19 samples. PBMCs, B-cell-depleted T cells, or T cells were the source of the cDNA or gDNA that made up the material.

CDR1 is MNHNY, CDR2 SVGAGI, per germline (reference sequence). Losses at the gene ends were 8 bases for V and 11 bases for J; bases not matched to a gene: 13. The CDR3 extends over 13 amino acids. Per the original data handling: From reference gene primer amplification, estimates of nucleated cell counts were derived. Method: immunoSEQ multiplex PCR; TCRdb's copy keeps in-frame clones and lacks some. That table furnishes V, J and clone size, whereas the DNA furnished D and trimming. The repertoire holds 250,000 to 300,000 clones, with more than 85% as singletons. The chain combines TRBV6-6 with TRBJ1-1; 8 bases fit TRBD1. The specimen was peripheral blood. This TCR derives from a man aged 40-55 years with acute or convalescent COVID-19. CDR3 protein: CASSPRGLQGAFF. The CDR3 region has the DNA TGTGCCAGCTCCCCCAGGGGGCTACAAGGGGCTTTCTTT.